The entry below describes one T cell receptor beta chain. What it recognizes is unknown. Measured with immunoSEQ multiplex PCR; TCRdb has only the in-frame clones, and not every one. The data show 25,000 to 30,000 clones, with 82% seen just once and 0.08% to 0.11% held by the top ten. The CDR3 extends over 14 amino acids. Trimming took 1 base from V and 7 from J, leaving 13 bases between them. Germline loops: CDR1 SGHTA, CDR2 FQGNSA. These data originate in a study of regulatory dendritic cells for organ transplantation. Findings of the study overall: Among resting subsets, memory CD8+ cells contained the most alloreactive clonotypes. Mature dendritic cells appeared to drive more memory CD8+ clonal expansion than regulatory ones.

This receptor was identified in a human donor in good health. Sequencing was done on a sample of naive CD4+ T cells from blood. The subset was: CD45RA+ naive T cells. The chain is built from TRBV7-2 and TRBJ1-2; D gene unclear. The CDR3 nucleotides are TGTGCCAGCAGCTTAGTAGCGGGAGAGGTTGGCTACACCTTC. Amino acids: CASSLVAGEVGYTF.